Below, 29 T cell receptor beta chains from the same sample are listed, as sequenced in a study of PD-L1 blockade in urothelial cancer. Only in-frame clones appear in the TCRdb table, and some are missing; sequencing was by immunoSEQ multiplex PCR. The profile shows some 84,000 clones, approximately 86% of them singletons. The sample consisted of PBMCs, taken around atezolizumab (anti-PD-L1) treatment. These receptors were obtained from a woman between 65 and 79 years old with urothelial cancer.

CDR3 DNA sequence: TGCGCCAGCAGCTTGGTCCAGGGAAAGGACTATGGCTACACCTTC. The encoded protein is CASSLVQGKDYGYTF. The V call is TRBV5-1, the J call TRBJ1-2; D is possibly TRBD1 (5 bases). Germline V gene lookup returns CDR1 SGHRS and CDR2 YFSETQ. V lost 0 bases to trimming and J lost 3 bases, with 12 bases between them. The CDR3 spans 15 residues.

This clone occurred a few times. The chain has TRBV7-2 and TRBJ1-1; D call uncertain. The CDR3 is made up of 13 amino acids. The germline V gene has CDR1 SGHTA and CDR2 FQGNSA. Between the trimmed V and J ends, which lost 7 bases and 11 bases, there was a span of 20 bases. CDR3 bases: TGTGCCAGCACTGGTTTACTTAGCTTCGGGGCTTTCTTT. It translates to CASTGLLSFGAFF. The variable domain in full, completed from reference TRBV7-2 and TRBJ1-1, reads GAGVSQSPSNKVTEKGKDVELRCDPISGHTALYWYRQSLGQGLEFLIYFQGNSAPDKSGLPSDRFSAERTGGSVSTLTIQRTQQEDSAVYLCASTGLLSFGAFFGQGTRLTVV.

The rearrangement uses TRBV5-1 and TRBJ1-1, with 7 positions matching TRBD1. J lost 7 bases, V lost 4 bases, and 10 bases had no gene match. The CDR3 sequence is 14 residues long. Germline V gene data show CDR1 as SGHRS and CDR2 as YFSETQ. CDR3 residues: CASSIQQGFGEAFF. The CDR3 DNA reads TGCGCCAGCAGCATCCAACAGGGGTTCGGTGAAGCTTTCTTT.

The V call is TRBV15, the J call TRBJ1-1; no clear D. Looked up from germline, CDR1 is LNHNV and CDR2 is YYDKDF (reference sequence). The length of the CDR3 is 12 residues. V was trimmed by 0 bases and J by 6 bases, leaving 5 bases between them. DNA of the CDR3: TGTGCCACCAGCAGAGATCGGTCTGAAGCTTTCTTT. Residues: CATSRDRSEAFF.

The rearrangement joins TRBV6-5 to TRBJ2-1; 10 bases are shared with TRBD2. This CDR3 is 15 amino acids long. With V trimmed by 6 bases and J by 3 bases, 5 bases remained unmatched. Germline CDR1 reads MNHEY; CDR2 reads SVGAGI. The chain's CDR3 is CASRDSGGDYNEQFF. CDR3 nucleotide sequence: TGTGCCAGCAGAGACAGCGGGGGGGACTACAATGAGCAGTTCTTC.

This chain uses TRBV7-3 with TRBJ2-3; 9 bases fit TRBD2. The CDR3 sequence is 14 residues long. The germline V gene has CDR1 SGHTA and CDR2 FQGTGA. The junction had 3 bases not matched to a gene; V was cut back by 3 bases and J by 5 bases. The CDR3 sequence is CASSFSGSIDTQYF. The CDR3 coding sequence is TGTGCCAGCAGCTTTAGCGGGAGTATAGATACGCAGTATTTT.

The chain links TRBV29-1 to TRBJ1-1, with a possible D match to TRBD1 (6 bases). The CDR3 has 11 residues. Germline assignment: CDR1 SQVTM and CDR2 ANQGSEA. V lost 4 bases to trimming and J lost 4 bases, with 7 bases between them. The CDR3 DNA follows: TGCAGCGTTGCAGGGGTCACTGAAGCTTTCTTT. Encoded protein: CSVAGVTEAFF.

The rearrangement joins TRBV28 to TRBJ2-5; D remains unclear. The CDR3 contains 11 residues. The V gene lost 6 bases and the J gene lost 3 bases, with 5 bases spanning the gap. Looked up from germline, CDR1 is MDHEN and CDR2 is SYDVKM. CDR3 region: CASSPKETQYF. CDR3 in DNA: TGTGCCAGCAGCCCAAAAGAGACCCAGTACTTC.

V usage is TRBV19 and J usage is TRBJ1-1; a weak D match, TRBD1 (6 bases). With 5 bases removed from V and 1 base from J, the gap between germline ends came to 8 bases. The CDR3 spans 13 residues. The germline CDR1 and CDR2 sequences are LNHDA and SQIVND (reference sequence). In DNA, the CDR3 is TGTGCCAGTAGTCAACAGGGGAACACTGAAGCTTTCTTT. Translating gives CASSQQGNTEAFF.

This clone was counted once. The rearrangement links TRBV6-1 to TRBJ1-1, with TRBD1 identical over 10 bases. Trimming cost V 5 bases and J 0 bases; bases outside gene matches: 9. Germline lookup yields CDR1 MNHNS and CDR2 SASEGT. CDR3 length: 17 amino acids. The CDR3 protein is CASSQGTGAGVNTEAFF. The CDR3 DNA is TGTGCCAGCAGTCAAGGGACAGGGGCGGGTGTGAACACTGAAGCTTTCTTT.

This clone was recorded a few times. CDR3 sequence reads: CASSLGGGAVRTDTQYF. In DNA form, the CDR3 reads TGTGCCAGCAGCTTAGGCGGGGGGGCGGTCCGCACAGATACGCAGTATTTT. The chain couples TRBV7-8 to TRBJ2-3, with 9 bases that match TRBD2. The germline V gene encodes CDR1 SGHVS and CDR2 FQNEAQ. The CDR3 has 17 amino acids. J was trimmed by 1 base and V by 1 base; bases with no gene match: 6. The whole variable domain, filled in from reference TRBV7-8 and TRBJ2-3, reads GAGVSQSPRYKVAKRGQDVALRCDPISGHVSLFWYQQALGQGPEFLTYFQNEAQLDKSGLPSDRFFAERPEGSVSTLKIQRTQQEDSAVYLCASSLGGGAVRTDTQYFGPGTRLTVL.

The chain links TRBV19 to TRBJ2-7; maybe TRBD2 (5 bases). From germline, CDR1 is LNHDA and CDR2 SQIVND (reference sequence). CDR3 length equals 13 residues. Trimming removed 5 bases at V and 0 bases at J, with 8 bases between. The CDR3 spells CASSFGVSYEQYF. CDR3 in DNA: TGTGCCAGTAGTTTCGGGGTCTCCTACGAGCAGTACTTC.

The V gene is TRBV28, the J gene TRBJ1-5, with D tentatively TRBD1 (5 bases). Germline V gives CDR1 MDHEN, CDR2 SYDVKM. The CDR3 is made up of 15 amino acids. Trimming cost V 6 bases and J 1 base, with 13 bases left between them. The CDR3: CASSKEAGSNQPQHF. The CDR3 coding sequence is TGTGCCAGCAGCAAGGAAGCAGGGAGCAATCAGCCCCAGCATTTT.

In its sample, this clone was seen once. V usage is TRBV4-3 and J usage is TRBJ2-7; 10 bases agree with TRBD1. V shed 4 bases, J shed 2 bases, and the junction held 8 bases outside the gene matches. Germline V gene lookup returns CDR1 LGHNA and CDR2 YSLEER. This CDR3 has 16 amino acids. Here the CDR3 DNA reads TGCGCCAGCAGCCGAGGTACCGGGACAGGGGCCTACGAGCAGTACTTC. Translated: CASSRGTGTGAYEQYF.

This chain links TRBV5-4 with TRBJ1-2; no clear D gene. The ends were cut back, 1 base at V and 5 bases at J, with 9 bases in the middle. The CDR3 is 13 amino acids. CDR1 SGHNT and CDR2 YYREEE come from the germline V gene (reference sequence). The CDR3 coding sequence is TGTGCCAGCAGCTTGCCGCAGGTATATGGCTACACCTTC. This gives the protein CASSLPQVYGYTF.

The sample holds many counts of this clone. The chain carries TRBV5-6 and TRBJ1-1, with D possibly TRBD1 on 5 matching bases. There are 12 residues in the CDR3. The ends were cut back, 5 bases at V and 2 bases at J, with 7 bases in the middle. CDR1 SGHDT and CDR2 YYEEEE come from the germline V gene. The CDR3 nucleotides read TGTGCCAGCAGGGGGGGAAACACTGAAGCTTTCTTT. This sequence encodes CASRGGNTEAFF.

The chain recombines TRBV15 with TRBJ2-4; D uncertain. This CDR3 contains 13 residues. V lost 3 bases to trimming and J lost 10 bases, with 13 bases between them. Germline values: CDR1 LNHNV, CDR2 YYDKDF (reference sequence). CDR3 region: CATSRVRSGIQYF. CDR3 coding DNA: TGTGCCACCAGCAGGGTCCGCTCGGGTATTCAGTACTTC.

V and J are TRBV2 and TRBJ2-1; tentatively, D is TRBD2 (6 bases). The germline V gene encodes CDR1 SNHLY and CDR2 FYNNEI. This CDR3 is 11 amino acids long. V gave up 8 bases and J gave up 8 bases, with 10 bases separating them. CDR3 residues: CASAEGDEQFF. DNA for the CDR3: TGTGCCAGCGCGGAGGGTGATGAGCAGTTCTTC.

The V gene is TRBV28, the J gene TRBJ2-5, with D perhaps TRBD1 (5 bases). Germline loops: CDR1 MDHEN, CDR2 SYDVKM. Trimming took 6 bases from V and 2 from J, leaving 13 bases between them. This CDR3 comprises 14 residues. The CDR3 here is CASSVADRQETQYF. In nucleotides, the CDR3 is TGTGCCAGCAGCGTAGCCGACAGACAAGAGACCCAGTACTTC.

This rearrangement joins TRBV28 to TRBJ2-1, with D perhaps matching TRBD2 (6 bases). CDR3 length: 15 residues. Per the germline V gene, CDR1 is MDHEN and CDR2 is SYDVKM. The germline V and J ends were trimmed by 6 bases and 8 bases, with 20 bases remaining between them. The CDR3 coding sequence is TGTGCCAGCAGAATAGCGGCCGGAAACGTGCATGAGCAGTTCTTC. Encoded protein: CASRIAAGNVHEQFF.

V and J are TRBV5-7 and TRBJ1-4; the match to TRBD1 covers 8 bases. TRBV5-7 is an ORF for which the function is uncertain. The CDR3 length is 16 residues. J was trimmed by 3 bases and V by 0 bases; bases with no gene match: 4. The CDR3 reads CASSLARGHANEKLFF. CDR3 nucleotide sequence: TGTGCCAGCAGCTTGGCCAGGGGGCATGCTAATGAAAAACTGTTTTTT.

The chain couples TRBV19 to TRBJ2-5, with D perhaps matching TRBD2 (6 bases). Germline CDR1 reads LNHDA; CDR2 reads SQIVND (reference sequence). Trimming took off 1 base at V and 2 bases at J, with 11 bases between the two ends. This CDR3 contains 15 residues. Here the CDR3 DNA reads TGTGCCAGTAGTATAGTTGGGCTAGCGCAAGAGACCCAGTACTTC. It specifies CASSIVGLAQETQYF. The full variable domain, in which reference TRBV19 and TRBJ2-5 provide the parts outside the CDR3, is DGGITQSPKYLFRKEGQNVTLSCEQNLNHDAMYWYRQDPGQGLRLIYYSQIVNDFQKGDIAEGYSVSREKKESFPLTVTSAQKNPTAFYLCASSIVGLAQETQYFGPGTRLLVL.

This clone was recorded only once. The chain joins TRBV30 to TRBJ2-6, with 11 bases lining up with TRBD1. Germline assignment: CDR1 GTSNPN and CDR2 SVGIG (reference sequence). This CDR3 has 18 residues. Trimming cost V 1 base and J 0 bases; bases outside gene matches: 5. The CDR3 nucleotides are TGTGCCTGGAGTGGGGGGACAGGGGGACTCTCTGGGGCCAACGTCCTGACTTTC. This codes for CAWSGGTGGLSGANVLTF.

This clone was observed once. CDR3 sequence (DNA): TGTGCCAGCAGCGTAGGAACTAGCGGGAGTTCGATGCAGTTCTTC. It yields the protein CASSVGTSGSSMQFF. The V and J genes are TRBV9 and TRBJ2-1; 11 bases line up with TRBD2. The V gene end was trimmed by 0 bases and the J gene end by 12 bases; junction bases not matched to a gene: 8. Germline V gene sequence: CDR1 SGDLS, CDR2 YYNGEE. CDR3 size: 15 residues.

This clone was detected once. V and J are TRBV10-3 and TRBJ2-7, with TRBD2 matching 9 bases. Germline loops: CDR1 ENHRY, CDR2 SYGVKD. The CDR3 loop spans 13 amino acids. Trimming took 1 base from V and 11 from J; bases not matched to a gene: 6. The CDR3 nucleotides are TGTGCCATCAGTGAGTTGGGACTAGCAGACGAGTACTTC. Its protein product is CAISELGLADEYF.

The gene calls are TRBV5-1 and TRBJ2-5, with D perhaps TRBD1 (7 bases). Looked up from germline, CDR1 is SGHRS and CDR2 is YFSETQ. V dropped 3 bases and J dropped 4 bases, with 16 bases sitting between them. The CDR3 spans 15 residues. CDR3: CASSSIPGGGETQYF. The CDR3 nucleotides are TGCGCCAGCAGCTCAATTCCAGGGGGAGGAGAGACCCAGTACTTC.

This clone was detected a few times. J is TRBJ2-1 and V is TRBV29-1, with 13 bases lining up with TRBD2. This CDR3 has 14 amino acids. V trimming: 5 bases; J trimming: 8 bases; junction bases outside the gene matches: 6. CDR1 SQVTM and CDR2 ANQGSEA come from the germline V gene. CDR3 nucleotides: TGCAGCGTTCAGGGGACTAGCGGGGTCGATGAGCAGTTCTTC. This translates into CSVQGTSGVDEQFF.

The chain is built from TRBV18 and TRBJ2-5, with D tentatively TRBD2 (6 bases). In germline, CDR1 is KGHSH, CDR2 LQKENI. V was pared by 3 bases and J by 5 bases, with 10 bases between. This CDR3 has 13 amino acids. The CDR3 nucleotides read TGTGCCAGCTCACCTCTAGCGCTCGAGACCCAGTACTTC. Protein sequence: CASSPLALETQYF.

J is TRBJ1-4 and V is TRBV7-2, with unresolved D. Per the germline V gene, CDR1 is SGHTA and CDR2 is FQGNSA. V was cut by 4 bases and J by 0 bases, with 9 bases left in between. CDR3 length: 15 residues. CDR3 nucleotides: TGTGCCAGCAGCTATGGGAGTGCAACTAATGAAAAACTGTTTTTT. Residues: CASSYGSATNEKLFF.